What follows is one T cell receptor (beta chain) and its context. These data belong to a study of blood T cell repertoires in COVID-19. Study background: PBMCs, B-cell-depleted T cells, or T cells provided the cDNA or gDNA that made up the material.

Participants came from some 26 US areas, aged about 18 to 100 years. Before being deemed recovered, Cohort 3 donors had two negative PCRs, clearance, or symptom resolution. As handled by the study authors: Using reference gene primer amplification, nucleated cell counts were estimated. The data were produced by immunoSEQ multiplex PCR, yet TCRdb's version contains in-frame clones alone and is incomplete. For V, J and clone size, that table is used; D and trimming come from the DNA. The table records hundreds of thousands of clones, 80% to 90% of them present only once. V was clipped by 2 bases and J by 5 bases; unmatched bases: 10. CDR1 is GTSNPN and CDR2 is SVGIG in the germline V gene (reference sequence). This CDR3 has 15 amino acids.

Sequences were obtained from PBMCs or T cells enriched from blood (not recorded which). The sequence was obtained from a man aged 40-49 years who had recovered from COVID-19. The chain recombines TRBV30 with TRBJ1-2; 8 nucleotides line up with TRBD1. The CDR3 sequence: CAWSRDRGLGYGYTF. CDR3 nucleotides: TGTGCCTGGAGTCGAGACAGGGGATTGGGGTATGGCTACACCTTC.